A selection of T cell receptor beta chains follows, all from one sample in a study of T cell responses to AZD1222 COVID-19 vaccine. TCRdb's table, derived via immunoSEQ multiplex PCR, lists solely in-frame clones and lacks some. The table has fewer than 200,000 clones, approximately 86% seen once; the top ten hold roughly 12%. The sample here was peripheral blood, taken 28 days after the second AZD1222 dose. The receptors were gathered from an adult who received the AZD1222 COVID-19 vaccine. Each CDR3 is given with its conserved first and last residue. D genes are given only for firm matches. Rows may omit the clone size; those that give it use once, few, many or a size class.

clone size | J gene | V gene | D gene | CDR3 protein | CDR3 DNA
. | TRBJ2-5 | TRBV10-1 | TRBD2 | CASSERLAGGLSQETQYF | TGCGCCAGCAGTGAGAGGCTAGCGGGGGGCCTCTCCCAAGAGACCCAGTACTTC
. | TRBJ2-2 | TRBV10-3 | . | CAISGSGPGTGELFF | TGTGCCATCAGTGGATCGGGCCCAGGGACCGGGGAGCTGTTTTTT
. | TRBJ1-1 | TRBV7-3 | . | CASSLTQLSEAFF | TGTGCCAGCAGCTTAACACAGCTAAGCGAAGCTTTCTTT
. | TRBJ1-1 | TRBV5-4 | . | CASSWASGENTEAFF | TGTGCCAGCAGCTGGGCCAGCGGGGAGAACACTGAAGCTTTCTTT
. | TRBJ2-5 | TRBV7-9 | . | CASSSRGQIETQYF | TGTGCCAGCAGCTCGAGGGGACAAATAGAGACCCAGTACTTC
once | TRBJ2-7 | TRBV5-1 | TRBD1 | CASRLDRDHEQYF | TGCGCCAGCAGGTTGGACAGGGACCACGAGCAGTACTTC
. | TRBJ1-2 | TRBV7-3 | . | CASSDTGRNGYTF | TGTGCCAGCAGTGATACAGGGCGTAATGGCTACACCTTC
. | TRBJ2-5 | TRBV4-1 | . | CASSRPNGAPAETQYF | TGCGCCAGCAGCCGCCCGAACGGGGCGCCGGCGGAGACCCAGTACTTC
. | TRBJ1-1 | TRBV6-4 | . | CASSDSNPGSTEAFF | TGTGCCAGCAGTGACTCCAACCCTGGGAGCACTGAAGCTTTCTTT
. | TRBJ1-1 | TRBV6-5 | . | CASSRPNTEAFF | TGTGCCAGCAGTCGGCCAAACACTGAAGCTTTCTTT
. | TRBJ2-1 | TRBV7-3 | TRBD1 | CASSFTGGGRGEQFF | TGTGCCAGCAGCTTTACAGGGGGAGGTCGGGGTGAGCAGTTCTTC
. | TRBJ1-2 | TRBV2 | . | CASSIISSGIYGYTF | TGTGCCAGCAGCATCATATCGTCCGGTATCTATGGCTACACCTTC
. | TRBJ1-2 | TRBV5-8 | . | CASSPGQRDDYGYTF | TGTGCCAGCAGCCCGGGACAAAGGGACGACTATGGCTACACCTTC
. | TRBJ2-3 | TRBV3-1/TRBV3-2 | . | CASSQGGADTQYF | TGTGCCAGCAGCCAAGGTGGAGCAGATACGCAGTATTTT
. | TRBJ2-7 | TRBV2 | . | CASSPDSSITYEQYF | TGTGCCAGCAGTCCCGACTCTTCAATTACCTACGAGCAGTACTTC
. | TRBJ2-1 | TRBV9 | . | CASSVGVAVYNEQFF | TGTGCCAGCAGCGTAGGGGTAGCGGTGTACAATGAGCAGTTCTTC
. | TRBJ1-5 | TRBV7-9 | . | CASSLSSQDNQPQHF | TGTGCCAGCAGCTTAAGTTCACAGGACAATCAGCCCCAGCATTTT
few | TRBJ1-2 | TRBV27 | . | CASRNRENYGYTF | TGTGCCAGCAGAAACAGGGAAAACTATGGCTACACCTTC
once | TRBJ2-1 | TRBV7-2 | . | CASSTRSLNEQFF | TGTGCCAGCAGCACCCGCTCCCTCAATGAGCAGTTCTTC
. | TRBJ2-7 | TRBV11-2 | . | CASSLRGHSYEQYF | TGTGCCAGCAGCTTGAGGGGACACTCCTACGAGCAGTACTTC
. | TRBJ2-5 | TRBV28 | . | CASSRERYVRETQYF | TGTGCCAGCAGTCGCGAGCGGTACGTTCGAGAGACCCAGTACTTC
. | TRBJ2-7 | TRBV6-2/TRBV6-3 | TRBD1 | CASSLDRVSYEQYF | TGTGCCAGCAGTTTGGACAGGGTGAGCTACGAGCAGTACTTC
once | TRBJ2-3 | TRBV9 | . | CASSARWGLLTDTQYF | TGTGCCAGCAGCGCCCGCTGGGGACTCCTCACAGATACGCAGTATTTT
. | TRBJ2-7 | TRBV5-1 | . | CASSLEGVGTRGSYEQYF | TGCGCCAGCAGCTTGGAAGGGGTAGGGACCCGGGGGTCCTACGAGCAGTACTTC
. | TRBJ1-3 | TRBV5-1 | TRBD1 | CASRLGQGENTIYF | TGCGCCAGCAGACTGGGACAGGGAGAAAACACCATATATTTT
. | TRBJ1-6 | TRBV5-5 | . | CASSILPPGENSPLHF | TGTGCCAGCAGCATTCTACCCCCAGGGGAAAATTCACCCCTCCACTTT
. | TRBJ2-7 | TRBV6-2/TRBV6-3 | . | CASSYSSRASYEQYF | TGTGCCAGCAGTTACTCGAGCAGAGCTTCCTACGAGCAGTACTTC